A single sample is the source of the 30 T cell receptor beta chains below, sequenced in a study of shared clonotypes between healthy human individuals. Sequencing was performed with immunoSEQ multiplex PCR; in TCRdb, only in-frame clones are kept and a portion is missing. Of 2 million to 2.5 million clones detected, roughly 93% appear once; the ten largest clones hold about 0.34%. Sequenced: naive CD4+ T cells from PBMCs. This sample's subset: CD45RA+ positively selected. The receptors shown here come from a man between 18 and 35 years old in good health. Some clones in this sample may be carry-over from other donors' samples.

V usage is TRBV10-1 and J usage is TRBJ1-5; D uncertain. The ends were cut back, 7 bases at V and 15 bases at J, with 10 bases in the middle. Germline V gives CDR1 WNHNN, CDR2 SYGVQD (reference sequence). There are 9 residues in the CDR3. The CDR3 here is CASTGNRHF. DNA of the CDR3: TGCGCCAGCACGGGGAATAGGCATTTT.

The J gene is TRBJ2-2, the V gene TRBV11-2, with 7 bases aligning to TRBD1. With 4 bases clipped from V and 2 bases from J, the junction kept 7 bases outside the gene matches. There are 16 residues in the CDR3. Per the germline V gene, CDR1 is SGHAT and CDR2 is FQNNGV. Here the CDR3 reads CASSSPGQLNTGELFF. The CDR3, as DNA: TGTGCCAGCAGCTCCCCGGGACAGCTAAACACCGGGGAGCTGTTTTTT.

The genes are TRBV28 and TRBJ2-5; D is perhaps TRBD2 (5 bases). Germline loops: CDR1 MDHEN, CDR2 SYDVKM. The V end lost 2 bases, the J end lost 5 bases, and 12 bases lay between the germline ends. CDR3 size: 14 residues. CDR3: CASSLAGAGETQYF. DNA of the CDR3: TGTGCCAGCAGTTTAGCGGGCGCGGGTGAGACCCAGTACTTC.

This clone has a single count. This chain links TRBV18 with TRBJ2-2; 9 bases fit TRBD2. V dropped 1 base and J dropped 3; count of bases not matched to a gene: 18. The CDR3 extends over 21 amino acids. Germline V gives CDR1 KGHSH, CDR2 LQKENI. The CDR3 spells CASSPLLRDRRLADYTGELFF. The CDR3 nucleotides are TGTGCCAGCTCACCACTCCTCCGGGACAGACGACTAGCGGACTACACCGGGGAGCTGTTTTTT.

The chain has TRBV2 and TRBJ2-3, with a possible D match to TRBD1 (6 bases). Trimming removed 5 bases at V and 2 bases at J, with 11 bases between. The V gene's germline CDR1 is SNHLY and CDR2 FYNNEI. The CDR3 is made up of 14 amino acids. The CDR3 nucleotides read TGTGCCAGCAGTTTCACAGGGTCCACAGATACGCAGTATTTT. Translation: CASSFTGSTDTQYF.

The rearrangement links TRBV28 to TRBJ2-5; TRBD2 aligns across 8 bases. V was pared by 1 base and J by 4 bases, with 2 bases of the junction left unmatched. The germline gives CDR1 MDHEN, CDR2 SYDVKM. This CDR3 has 14 residues. The CDR3 DNA reads TGTGCCAGCAGTTTATCACTAGCGGTAGAGACCCAGTACTTC. Amino acid sequence: CASSLSLAVETQYF.

Details on this clone: One end of the junction varies from germline; a read error may be responsible. The chain has TRBV10-3 and TRBJ2-2; tentative D call: TRBD1 (5 bases). The CDR3 length is 12 residues. Germline CDR1 reads ENHRY; CDR2 reads SYGVKD. The CDR3 loop reads CASSEQAGELFF. CDR3 nucleotide sequence: TGTGCCAGCAGTGAACAGGCCGGGGAGCTGTTTTTT.

This clone was seen more than once but under ten times. This chain links TRBV18 with TRBJ2-5; 8 bases fit TRBD1. Germline V gene data show CDR1 as KGHSH and CDR2 as LQKENI. This CDR3 is 14 amino acids long. V lost 6 bases to trimming and J lost 2 bases; unmatched junction nucleotides: 5. CDR3 DNA sequence: TGTGCCAGCTCCCAACGGGACAGGCAAGAGACCCAGTACTTC. It codes for CASSQRDRQETQYF.

The rearrangement uses TRBV4-1 and TRBJ2-3; the D is unclear. CDR1 and CDR2 (germline): MGHRA, YSYEKL. V was shortened by 3 bases and J by 7 bases, with 8 bases between the two germline ends. The CDR3 consists of 12 residues. Here the CDR3 reads CASSQLTNTQYF. In DNA, the CDR3 is TGCGCCAGCAGCCAGCTTACCAATACGCAGTATTTT.

This clone was detected only once. This sample includes further DNA sequences coding for the same CDR3. CDR3 protein: CASSFGGANVLTF. The DNA of the CDR3 is TGTGCCAGCAGCTTCGGTGGGGCCAACGTCCTGACTTTC. The chain is built from TRBV7-9 and TRBJ2-6, with D uncertain. Trimming left V 3 bases short and J 3 bases short, with 3 bases between. Germline V gives CDR1 SEHNR, CDR2 FQNEAQ (reference sequence). The CDR3 extends over 13 amino acids.

The chain joins TRBV9 to TRBJ2-7, with 7 bases identical to TRBD2. The CDR3 sequence is 15 residues long. V shed 0 bases, J shed 3 bases, and the junction held 6 bases outside the gene matches. Per the germline V gene, CDR1 is SGDLS and CDR2 is YYNGEE. CDR3 loop: CASSVGSGGGYEQYF. CDR3 DNA: TGTGCCAGCAGCGTAGGTAGCGGCGGGGGCTACGAGCAGTACTTC.

Details on this clone: Different DNA sequences within this sample yield the same CDR3. The chain combines TRBV5-1 with TRBJ2-7, with D possibly matching TRBD2 (5 bases). In germline, CDR1 is SGHRS, CDR2 YFSETQ. Trimming left V 3 bases short and J 3 bases short, with 13 bases between. The CDR3 consists of 14 residues. The DNA for the CDR3 is TGCGCCAGCAGCTCCCCCGACCGGGGCTACGAGCAGTACTTC. It translates to CASSSPDRGYEQYF.

The V call is TRBV2, the J call TRBJ2-6; D gene ambiguous. The CDR3 loop spans 13 amino acids. V shed 2 bases and J shed 2 bases, with 1 base lying between them. Germline V gene sequence: CDR1 SNHLY, CDR2 FYNNEI. As DNA, the CDR3 is TGTGCCAGCAGTGAAACTGGGGCCAACGTCCTGACTTTC. Translated, it gives CASSETGANVLTF.

The chain combines TRBV5-1 with TRBJ1-1; 7 bases match TRBD1. Germline V CDR1 and CDR2: SGHRS, YFSETQ. CDR3 length equals 17 residues. The trim removed 4 bases at V and 5 bases at J, leaving 17 bases unmatched. The CDR3 DNA sequence: TGCGCCAGCAGCCGACCCCCACCAGGGGGAAGAGATACTGAAGCTTTCTTT. Translating it yields CASSRPPPGGRDTEAFF. Variable domain in full (rest from reference TRBV5-1 and TRBJ1-1): KAGVTQTPRYLIKTRGQQVTLSCSPISGHRSVSWYQQTPGQGLQFLFEYFSETQRNKGNFPGRFSGRQFSNSRSEMNVSTLELGDSALYLCASSRPPPGGRDTEAFFGQGTRLTVV.

This chain links TRBV6-1 with TRBJ2-7; 7 bases fit TRBD1. J lost 3 bases, V lost 4 bases, and 9 bases had no gene match. The CDR3 loop spans 15 amino acids. Germline CDR1 MNHNS, CDR2 SASEGT. The CDR3 spells CASSAKITGVYEQYF. CDR3 coding DNA: TGTGCCAGCAGTGCGAAGATAACAGGGGTCTACGAGCAGTACTTC.

The CDR3 coding sequence is TGTGCCAGTAGTATAGTGGTGAATCAGCCCCAGCATTTT. Protein product: CASSIVVNQPQHF. The genes are TRBV19 and TRBJ1-5; no clear D gene. The germline V and J ends were trimmed by 1 base and 4 bases, with 5 bases remaining between them. Germline loops: CDR1 LNHDA, CDR2 SQIVND (reference sequence). The CDR3 totals 13 residues.

Details on this clone: A read error may produce the germline difference seen at one junction end. This chain uses TRBV5-1 with TRBJ2-5; no clear D. This CDR3 is 12 amino acids long. The germline V gene has CDR1 SGHRS and CDR2 YFSETQ. The CDR3 coding sequence is TGCGCCGGCAGCCCGGAGAGGGAGACCCAGTACTTC. It translates to CAGSPERETQYF. The full variable domain, rest sourced from reference TRBV5-1 and TRBJ2-5, is KAGVTQTPRYLIKTRGQQVTLSCSPISGHRSVSWYQQTPGQGLQFLFEYFSETQRNKGNFPGRFSGRQFSNSRSEMNVSTLELGDSALYLCAGSPERETQYFGPGTRLLVL.

CDR3 sequence (DNA): TGTGCCAGCAGTTCTCTAGCGGGAGAAGGCTACGAGCAGTACTTC. Translating it yields CASSSLAGEGYEQYF. The chain joins TRBV28 to TRBJ2-7; the match to TRBD2 covers 10 bases. The CDR3 has 15 amino acids. The V gene's germline CDR1 is MDHEN and CDR2 SYDVKM. J gave up 3 bases and V 4 bases, and 6 bases lay outside the gene matches.

V and J are TRBV6-1 and TRBJ1-2; 7 bases are shared with TRBD1. This CDR3 contains 14 residues. Trimming removed 6 bases from V and 5 bases from J; junction bases left unmatched: 9. Per the germline V gene, CDR1 is MNHNS and CDR2 is SASEGT. CDR3 sequence: CASSSGGSQYGYTF. The CDR3 DNA reads TGTGCCAGCAGCTCAGGGGGATCCCAGTATGGCTACACCTTC.

The CDR3, as DNA: TGTGCCAGCAGTTCGACACCTACTAGGGACATTCAGTACTTC. Its translation: CASSSTPTRDIQYF. The genes are TRBV28 and TRBJ2-4; maybe TRBD2 (5 bases). Trimming left V 4 bases short and J 8 bases short, with 15 bases between. In germline, CDR1 is MDHEN, CDR2 SYDVKM. This CDR3 has 14 amino acids.

With regard to this clone: At the DNA level, this CDR3 is encoded by other sequences in the same sample as well. The chain carries TRBV18 and TRBJ2-1; no clear D gene. Germline lookup yields CDR1 KGHSH and CDR2 LQKENI. The germline V and J ends were trimmed by 3 bases and 6 bases, with 9 bases remaining between them. The CDR3 runs 13 residues. The DNA of the CDR3 is TGTGCCAGCTCACCGCCGGCAAGCAATGAGCAGTTCTTC. Its protein is CASSPPASNEQFF.

The chain is built from TRBV14 and TRBJ2-3; no clear D gene. This CDR3 region has 17 residues. CDR1 and CDR2 (germline): SGHDN, FVKESK. Trimming cost V 3 bases and J 2 bases, with 18 bases left between them. The CDR3 sequence: CASSQDAQRTLTDTQYF. CDR3 in DNA: TGTGCCAGCAGCCAGGACGCTCAGCGTACCCTCACAGATACGCAGTATTTT.

CDR3 sequence: CAITSRRRSGVSSYEQYF. Written as DNA, the CDR3 is TGTGCCATAACATCACGGCGCAGAAGCGGTGTCAGCTCCTACGAGCAGTACTTC. The chain combines TRBV5-3 with TRBJ2-7; possibly TRBD2 for D (5 bases). TRBV5-3 is placed among ORFs of uncertain function. The V end lost 9 bases, the J end lost 0 bases, and 28 bases lay between the germline ends. The CDR3 has 18 amino acids.

This clone is a singleton in its sample. V usage is TRBV28 and J usage is TRBJ2-3; perhaps D is TRBD1 or TRBD2 (5 bases each). V was pared by 10 bases and J by 2 bases, with 19 bases between. Germline V gives CDR1 MDHEN, CDR2 SYDVKM. The CDR3 length is 15 residues. The CDR3 nucleotides are TGTGCCACCAGCGGTCGGGGCAGAGCCACAGATACGCAGTATTTT. Protein: CATSGRGRATDTQYF.

The CDR3 sequence: CASSPGVEDSGNTIYF. Written as DNA, the CDR3 is TGTGCCAGCTCACCGGGAGTTGAGGACTCTGGAAACACCATATATTTT. This chain connects TRBV18 to TRBJ1-3; D unclear. Germline CDR1 KGHSH, CDR2 LQKENI. V lost 3 bases and J 0 bases, leaving 12 bases between the germline ends. The CDR3 loop spans 16 amino acids.

Of note for this clone: The same CDR3 is also encoded by other DNA sequences in this sample. The chain joins TRBV11-2 to TRBJ2-2; 10 bases fit TRBD2. V shed 1 base and J 6 bases; nucleotides not matched to a gene: 2. CDR3 length equals 15 residues. Germline V gene sequence: CDR1 SGHAT, CDR2 FQNNGV. The CDR3 loop reads CASSLGLAGAGELFF. In nucleotides, the CDR3 is TGTGCCAGCAGCTTAGGGCTAGCGGGAGCCGGGGAGCTGTTTTTT.

The chain links TRBV6-1 to TRBJ1-5; 8 bases line up with TRBD1. This CDR3 contains 15 residues. J was trimmed by 2 bases and V by 2 bases; bases with no gene match: 2. Germline V gives CDR1 MNHNS, CDR2 SASEGT. The CDR3 DNA follows: TGTGCCAGCAGTGAACAGGGACAGGGCAATCAGCCCCAGCATTTT. It translates to CASSEQGQGNQPQHF.

The chain carries TRBV7-2 and TRBJ2-1; maybe TRBD2 (6 bases). V was cut by 3 bases and J by 0 bases, with 9 bases left in between. CDR1 and CDR2 (germline): SGHTA, FQGNSA. The CDR3 is 15 amino acids. CDR3 in amino acids: CASSFQGGSYNEQFF. The DNA of the CDR3 is TGTGCCAGCAGCTTTCAGGGAGGCTCCTACAATGAGCAGTTCTTC.

J is TRBJ1-1 and V is TRBV30, with 7 positions matching TRBD1. CDR1 and CDR2 (germline): GTSNPN, SVGIG (reference sequence). V gave up 8 bases and J gave up 3 bases; unmatched junction bases: 3. The CDR3 runs 11 residues. CDR3 DNA: TGTGCCAGCAGGGGGGACACTGAAGCTTTCTTT. It codes for CASRGDTEAFF.

The chain combines TRBV5-1 with TRBJ1-2, with D possibly being TRBD1 (5 bases). This CDR3 is built from 15 residues. Trimming pared 2 bases from V and 5 bases from J, leaving 16 bases between. CDR1 and CDR2 from the germline V gene are SGHRS and YFSETQ. CDR3 DNA sequence: TGCGCCAGCAGCTTAGGGCAGGGAAATGAGTATGGCTACACCTTC. This translates into CASSLGQGNEYGYTF.